Sequencing of this T cell receptor beta chain was carried out in a study of early T cells in non-severe SARS-CoV-2 infection. Overall study context: Sequencing input comprised bulk RNA from unsorted whole blood; chain pairing was not available.

As part of library construction, unique molecular identifiers were attached to individual cDNA molecules. A single record per CDR3 protein comes from TCRdb applying MiXCR to the 5' RACE reads. The sample lists around 76,000 distinct CDR3 sequences, about 11% occurring once. There are many counts of this clonotype. Its specificity is unknown. Study-level findings and limits: Anti-spike CD8 responses were favored in VDJdb matching, and private and CD4 specificities were missed.

This receptor was obtained from an adult who was a healthcare worker with PCR-confirmed SARS-CoV-2 infection or an uninfected control (not recorded which). Sequenced: whole blood.

CDR3 bases: TGTGCCAGCAGCCTGGGCGGGACTTCCTACGAGCAGTACTTC. Amino acids: CASSLGGTSYEQYF. This rearrangement joins TRBV21-1 to TRBJ2-7; the table's D call of TRBD2 was not tested on the DNA. TRBV21-1 is a known pseudogene. The CDR3 sequence is 14 residues long.